These 21 T cell receptor beta chains were all obtained from the same sample, sequenced in a study of identical twins. TCRdb reanalysed the 5' RACE reads using MiXCR and keeps one entry per CDR3 protein. The sample lists nearly 900,000 distinct CDR3 sequences, about 12% seen once, with around 1.5% in the top ten. The same sample was also studied in work on yellow fever vaccine responses in identical twins.

Material: PBMCs. These TCRs come from a woman aged 18-29 years in good health.

The V gene is TRBV20-1, the J gene TRBJ2-5, with D perhaps TRBD2 (5 bases). The CDR3 sequence is 12 residues long. CDR1 and CDR2 from the germline V gene are DFQATT and SNEGSKA (reference sequence). V was trimmed by 3 bases and J by 4 bases, leaving 9 bases between them. The chain's CDR3 is CSASRGVETQYF. CDR3 nucleotides: TGCAGTGCTAGTCGGGGAGTAGAGACCCAGTACTTC.

This chain uses TRBV20-1 with TRBJ2-3; perhaps TRBD2 as D (5 bases). Trimming stripped 2 bases from V and 3 bases from J, with 12 bases between. The CDR3 loop spans 14 amino acids. The germline V gene encodes CDR1 DFQATT and CDR2 SNEGSKA (reference sequence). The DNA for the CDR3 is TGCAGTGCTAGATCTCCACTAGAGACAGATACGCAGTATTTT. As protein: CSARSPLETDTQYF.

The chain employs TRBV20-1 and TRBJ2-6; D is ambiguous. The CDR3 totals 16 residues. Trimming stripped 2 bases from V and 0 bases from J, with 11 bases between. Germline V gene data show CDR1 as DFQATT and CDR2 as SNEGSKA (reference sequence). The CDR3 DNA follows: TGCAGTGCTAGAACGACACTAACCTCTGGGGCCAACGTCCTGACTTTC. It translates to CSARTTLTSGANVLTF.

Only a few counts were recorded for this clonotype. The chain has TRBV27 and TRBJ2-4; 8 nucleotides align to TRBD1. The CDR3 length is 17 residues. Losses at the gene ends were 3 bases for V and 1 base for J; bases not matched to a gene: 8. The germline V gene encodes CDR1 MNHEY and CDR2 SMNVEV (reference sequence). In nucleotides, the CDR3 is TGTGCCAGCAGTTTGAGACAGGGGCTGGGGGCCAAAAACATTCAGTACTTC. It codes for CASSLRQGLGAKNIQYF.

This clonotype was seen more than once but under ten times. The CDR3, as DNA: TGCGCCAGCAGTCCCCGAGGGGGAGCGGGCAATCAGCCCCAGCATTTT. Amino acids: CASSPRGGAGNQPQHF. V gene TRBV5-1 combines with J gene TRBJ1-5; TRBD1 might be the D (6 bases). Trimming left V 5 bases short and J 2 bases short, with 17 bases between. CDR3 size: 16 residues. Germline V gene sequence: CDR1 SGHRS, CDR2 YFSETQ.

Only a few counts were recorded for this clonotype. The genes are TRBV5-1 and TRBJ1-1; D may be TRBD1 (6 bases). Germline V lookup: CDR1 SGHRS, CDR2 YFSETQ. This CDR3 is built from 14 residues. Between the trimmed V and J ends, which lost 2 bases and 5 bases, there was a span of 13 bases. CDR3 DNA sequence: TGCGCCAGCAGCTTAATGGACAGTCGGACTGAAGCTTTCTTT. Residues: CASSLMDSRTEAFF.

V is TRBV18 and J is TRBJ2-7, with D possibly TRBD2 on 5 matching bases. The CDR3 is 13 amino acids. Germline loops: CDR1 KGHSH, CDR2 LQKENI. Trimming removed 6 bases from V and 4 bases from J, with 13 bases in between. The CDR3 reads CASSPSSDYEQYF. CDR3 nucleotides: TGTGCCAGCTCCCCCAGTAGCGATTACGAGCAGTACTTC. The full variable domain, rest sourced from reference TRBV18 and TRBJ2-7, is NAGVMQNPRHLVRRRGQEARLRCSPMKGHSHVYWYRQLPEEGLKFMVYLQKENIIDESGMPKERFSAEFPKEGPSILRIQQVVRGDSAAYFCASSPSSDYEQYFGPGTRLTVT.

The rearrangement links TRBV6-1 to TRBJ2-3, with TRBD2 matching 13 bases. The germline gives CDR1 MNHNS, CDR2 SASEGT. The CDR3 is 15 amino acids. V was clipped by 7 bases and J by 4 bases; unmatched bases: 5. Here the CDR3 DNA reads TGTGCCAGCAATGGACTAGCGGGAGCAGCAGATACGCAGTATTTT. It specifies CASNGLAGAADTQYF.

V is TRBV12-3 or TRBV12-4 and J is TRBJ2-1; TRBD2 matches 10 bases. V trimming: 2 bases; J trimming: 9 bases; junction bases outside the gene matches: 10. The CDR3 extends over 16 amino acids. The CDR3 DNA follows: TGTGCCAGCAGTTTACTAGCGGGGGATCCAAGGGGTGAGCAGTTCTTC. Residues: CASSLLAGDPRGEQFF.

V gene TRBV13 combines with J gene TRBJ2-3; maybe TRBD2 (6 bases). Trimming left V 5 bases short and J 3 bases short, with 21 bases between. This CDR3 spans 17 amino acids. Germline V gene data show CDR1 as PRHDT and CDR2 as FYEKMQ (reference sequence). The CDR3 protein is CASSQSLGGADTDTQYF. CDR3 sequence (DNA): TGTGCCAGCAGCCAATCCTTGGGCGGGGCGGATACAGATACGCAGTATTTT.

This clonotype was recorded a few times. The CDR3 region is CSVRGLGETQYF. CDR3 nucleotides: TGCAGTGTACGGGGACTTGGAGAGACCCAGTACTTC. The rearrangement links TRBV20-1 to TRBJ2-5; possible D gene TRBD2, 6 bases. In germline, CDR1 is DFQATT, CDR2 SNEGSKA (reference sequence). The ends were cut back, 7 bases at V and 4 bases at J, with 13 bases in the middle. This CDR3 is 12 amino acids long.

This clonotype was counted only a few times. V usage is TRBV28 and J usage is TRBJ1-5; weak D call: TRBD1 (5 bases). CDR3 length: 14 amino acids. Germline loops: CDR1 MDHEN, CDR2 SYDVKM. Trimming cost V 3 bases and J 5 bases, with 11 bases left between them. The CDR3 region has the DNA TGTGCCAGCAGTTTTTTGAGGGGTTATCAGCCCCAGCATTTT. Translating it yields CASSFLRGYQPQHF.

The chain employs TRBV7-9 and TRBJ2-5, with TRBD1 matching 11 bases. There are 16 residues in the CDR3. The ends lost 5 bases at V and 4 bases at J; junction bases unmatched: 9. The germline V gene encodes CDR1 SEHNR and CDR2 FQNEAQ (reference sequence). CDR3 in DNA: TGTGCCAGCAGCAGGTGGACAGGGGGCTTGTTAGAGACCCAGTACTTC. Translated, it gives CASSRWTGGLLETQYF.

This clonotype was seen repeatedly, ten times or more. The chain carries TRBV5-1 and TRBJ2-1, with 8 bases lining up with TRBD1. The CDR3 runs to 14 residues. V gave up 5 bases and J gave up 9 bases; unmatched junction bases: 10. Germline CDR1 is SGHRS and CDR2 is YFSETQ. Here the CDR3 reads CASRDRETKGEQFF. DNA of the CDR3: TGCGCCAGCAGGGACAGGGAAACCAAAGGTGAGCAGTTCTTC.

The chain recombines TRBV7-9 with TRBJ2-3; the D gene is possibly TRBD2 (6 bases). V was trimmed by 3 bases and J by 2 bases, leaving 15 bases between them. The CDR3 totals 16 residues. The germline V gene has CDR1 SEHNR and CDR2 FQNEAQ (reference sequence). DNA of the CDR3: TGTGCCAGCAGCTTCTCAAAAGCGGACTACACAGATACGCAGTATTTT. It translates to CASSFSKADYTDTQYF.

This chain joins TRBV21-1 and TRBJ1-5. TRBV21-1 is designated a pseudogene. The CDR3 is 15 residues long. CDR3 nucleotides: TGTGCCAGCAGCACAGGGGGTGGCAGCAATCAGCCCCAGCATTTT. Residues: CASSTGGGSNQPQHF.

The V and J genes are TRBV5-6 and TRBJ2-5, with 7 bases lining up with TRBD2. CDR1 SGHDT and CDR2 YYEEEE come from the germline V gene. J gave up 2 bases and V 0 bases, and 7 bases lay outside the gene matches. The CDR3 spans 16 residues. For the CDR3, the DNA is TGTGCCAGCAGCTTGGCGTACCGGGACTATCAAGAGACCCAGTACTTC. Its protein is CASSLAYRDYQETQYF.

This clonotype came up many times. This chain joins TRBV15 and TRBJ2-5; D uncertain. V gave up 0 bases and J gave up 5 bases, with 10 bases separating them. CDR3 length: 14 amino acids. CDR1 LNHNV and CDR2 YYDKDF come from the germline V gene (reference sequence). Written as DNA, the CDR3 is TGTGCCACCAGCAGAGACGGAAGGTTTGAGACCCAGTACTTC. It yields the protein CATSRDGRFETQYF.

This clonotype was seen only a few times. The chain employs TRBV20-1 and TRBJ2-5; TRBD2 matches at 10 bases. Germline CDR1 reads DFQATT; CDR2 reads SNEGSKA (reference sequence). After removal of 3 bases from V and 4 bases from J, the junction contained 11 bases not matched to a gene. This CDR3 is built from 16 residues. The DNA for the CDR3 is TGCAGTGCTAGCCGACCTAGCGGGAGATCAGGAGAGACCCAGTACTTC. Translating gives CSASRPSGRSGETQYF.

CDR3 sequence reads: CSASRGGRSYEQYV. Written as DNA, the CDR3 is TGCAGTGCTAGTCGCGGGGGACGCTCCTACGAGCAGTACGTC. The rearrangement links TRBV20-1 to TRBJ2-7; 7 bases agree with TRBD2. V shed 3 bases and J 0 bases; nucleotides not matched to a gene: 5. Germline values: CDR1 DFQATT, CDR2 SNEGSKA (reference sequence). This CDR3 comprises 14 residues.

V gene TRBV5-1 combines with J gene TRBJ2-5; D gene unclear. CDR3 size: 13 residues. Germline V gives CDR1 SGHRS, CDR2 YFSETQ. V was trimmed by 4 bases and J by 3 bases, leaving 10 bases between them. The CDR3 nucleotides read TGCGCCAGCAGCGGGTTTGGGGAAGAGACCCAGTACTTC. Protein product: CASSGFGEETQYF.